This T cell receptor (beta chain) was recovered during a study of T cells in Graves' hyperthyroidism and ophthalmopathy. Study-wide results and limits: The blood repertoire included most of the expanded thyroid clonotypes above 0.001. Separation of ophthalmopathy from stable hyperthyroidism was achieved by a 13 V-J model.

The CDR3 regions of TCR beta were amplified from RNA transcripts. Carried out on the TCR CDR3, a first-round RT-PCR used the HTBI primer set. In TCRdb, the multiplex PCR reads were re-called with MiXCR into one record per CDR3 protein. In the table there are hundreds of thousands of distinct CDR3 sequences, around 15% of which are singletons. This clonotype appeared many times. Its antigen is not identified. The CDR3 runs 13 residues. CDR1 and CDR2 from the germline V gene are SNHLY and FYNNEI. V gave up 8 bases and J gave up 3 bases; unmatched junction bases: 4. Used for diagnoses were clinical symptoms, serum thyroxine and TRAb, thyroid ultrasound and orbital computed tomography.

The origin of this receptor is a woman aged 55 to 70 with Graves' ophthalmopathy. Sequencing input: blood. The chain couples TRBV2 to TRBJ2-7, with 10 bases matching TRBD1. The CDR3 loop is CASLGTGDYEQYF. CDR3 DNA: TGTGCCAGCCTGGGGACAGGGGACTACGAGCAGTACTTC.